These 19 T cell receptor beta chains were sequenced from one sample in a study of T cells in Graves' hyperthyroidism and ophthalmopathy. Amplified regions were TCR beta CDR3 sequences from RNA transcripts. An initial round of RT-PCR targeting the TCR CDR3 relied on the HTBI primer set. TCRdb called the multiplex PCR reads again in MiXCR, with one record for every CDR3 protein. The repertoire includes approximately 600,000 distinct CDR3 sequences, less than 25% of them detected once, and under 35% sits in the top ten. The specimen was blood. These receptors were collected from a man aged 30 to 39 with Graves' ophthalmopathy.

Ten or more counts support this clonotype. The chain joins TRBV18 to TRBJ2-5; D may be TRBD2 (5 bases). The V gene's germline CDR1 is KGHSH and CDR2 LQKENI. V was trimmed by 1 base and J by 5 bases, leaving 14 bases between them. This CDR3 is 15 amino acids long. The CDR3 region is CASSPRFGGEETQYF. As DNA, the CDR3 is TGTGCCAGCTCACCACGCTTCGGAGGAGAGGAGACCCAGTACTTC.

This rearrangement joins TRBV4-2 to TRBJ1-1, with D perhaps TRBD1 (5 bases). Trimming took off 0 bases at V and 1 base at J, with 15 bases between the two ends. CDR3 length: 17 residues. Germline V lookup: CDR1 LGHNA, CDR2 YNFKEQ. The DNA for the CDR3 is TGTGCCAGCAGCCAAGAGATGGGGGTACGCGGGAACACTGAAGCTTTCTTT. It yields the protein CASSQEMGVRGNTEAFF.

The table lists this clonotype with a count of one. The chain recombines TRBV10-3 with TRBJ2-3; 7 bases line up with TRBD2. V gave up 0 bases and J gave up 5 bases; unmatched junction bases: 5. Germline lookup yields CDR1 ENHRY and CDR2 SYGVKD. This CDR3 comprises 15 residues. The CDR3 bases are TGTGCCATCAGTGAGTCTAGCGGGTATAGAGATACGCAGTATTTT. It specifies CAISESSGYRDTQYF.

This clonotype was recorded many times. V usage is TRBV6-1 and J usage is TRBJ2-7, with TRBD1 matching over 9 bases. The trim removed 5 bases at V and 2 bases at J, leaving 7 bases unmatched. CDR1 and CDR2 (germline): MNHNS, SASEGT. The CDR3 length is 15 residues. The CDR3 nucleotides are TGTGCCAGCAGTCGCCGGGACAGGGAGACCTACGAGCAGTACTTC. This gives the protein CASSRRDRETYEQYF.

This chain joins TRBV29-1 and TRBJ2-6; D unclear. V shed 4 bases and J shed 0 bases, with 7 bases lying between them. CDR3 length: 14 residues. Germline loops: CDR1 SQVTM, CDR2 ANQGSEA. The CDR3 DNA is TGCAGCGTTGCGTCGAGCTCTGGGGCCAACGTCCTGACTTTC. Its translation: CSVASSSGANVLTF.

This clonotype appeared a few times. The chain is built from TRBV20-1 and TRBJ1-2; a possible D gene is TRBD1 (5 bases). V was clipped by 5 bases and J by 8 bases, with 15 bases between them. Germline CDR1 is DFQATT and CDR2 is SNEGSKA (reference sequence). This CDR3 region has 12 residues. CDR3 DNA sequence: TGCAGTGCTGACAGCCAGGCGGGGGGCTACACCTTC. Translating it yields CSADSQAGGYTF.

This clonotype was observed a few times. This sequence joins TRBV11-2 and TRBJ1-2, with D uncertain. From germline, CDR1 is SGHAT and CDR2 FQNNGV. This CDR3 spans 15 amino acids. V was cut by 3 bases and J by 3 bases, with 14 bases left in between. In nucleotides, the CDR3 is TGTGCCAGCAGCTTTCCCCCATCTGAGGACTATGGCTACACCTTC. Translation gives CASSFPPSEDYGYTF.

The CDR3 region is CASSVGGQRTLTDTQYF. The CDR3 DNA is TGTGCCAGCAGCGTAGGAGGGCAGCGGACCCTCACAGATACGCAGTATTTT. This chain links TRBV9 with TRBJ2-3; perhaps TRBD2 as D (5 bases). CDR3 length: 17 amino acids. Germline loops: CDR1 SGDLS, CDR2 YYNGEE. V was shortened by 0 bases and J by 2 bases, with 16 bases between the two germline ends.

A remark on this clonotype: Since the CDR3 does not end with the conserved phenylalanine or tryptophan, this likely comes from a read error. The chain employs TRBV6-5 and TRBJ2-7; D may be TRBD2 (5 bases). CDR3 length: 14 residues. V was cut by 4 bases and J by 1 base, with 11 bases left in between. The germline V gene encodes CDR1 MNHEY and CDR2 SVGAGI. In nucleotides, the CDR3 is TGTGCCAGCAGTTCCCCGGGGATGTCCTACGAGCAGTACCTC. It yields the protein CASSSPGMSYEQYL.

V usage is TRBV30 and J usage is TRBJ2-7; 11 bases are shared with TRBD1. V was pared by 3 bases and J by 1 base, with 5 bases of the junction left unmatched. CDR1 is GTSNPN and CDR2 is SVGIG in the germline V gene (reference sequence). The CDR3 totals 15 residues. The CDR3 sequence: CAWSGQGARSYEQYF. As DNA, the CDR3 is TGTGCCTGGAGCGGACAGGGGGCTCGGTCCTACGAGCAGTACTTC. Complete variable domain (other parts from reference TRBV30 and TRBJ2-7): SQTIHQWPATLVQPVGSPLSLECTVEGTSNPNLYWYRQAAGRGLQLLFYSVGIGQISSEVPQNLSASRPQDRQFILSSKKLLLSDSGFYLCAWSGQGARSYEQYFGPGTRLTVT.

This clonotype was observed many times. The rearrangement joins TRBV28 to TRBJ1-5; a possible D gene is TRBD1 (5 bases). V shed 4 bases and J shed 0 bases, with 10 bases lying between them. The CDR3 has 15 residues. The V gene's germline CDR1 is MDHEN and CDR2 SYDVKM. The DNA for the CDR3 is TGTGCCAGCAGTTCGCCGACAGATAGCAATCAGCCCCAGCATTTT. This translates into CASSSPTDSNQPQHF.

This clonotype was found a few times. This rearrangement joins TRBV27 to TRBJ2-1, with D maybe TRBD1 (5 bases). There are 15 residues in the CDR3. The V gene lost 3 bases and the J gene lost 0 bases, with 9 bases spanning the gap. CDR1 is MNHEY, CDR2 SMNVEV, per germline (reference sequence). CDR3 coding DNA: TGTGCCAGCAGTTTCCTGGACAACTCCTACAATGAGCAGTTCTTC. Translation: CASSFLDNSYNEQFF.

This clonotype was detected many times. The rearrangement joins TRBV2 to TRBJ1-2; D perhaps matches TRBD1 (5 bases). The CDR3 is 12 amino acids. Germline V gives CDR1 SNHLY, CDR2 FYNNEI. The V end was cut by 2 bases, the J end by 4 bases, with 5 bases between. The chain's CDR3 is CASSETGYGYTF. CDR3 coding DNA: TGTGCCAGCAGTGAAACAGGCTATGGCTACACCTTC. The whole variable domain, remainder taken from reference TRBV2 and TRBJ1-2, is EPEVTQTPSHQVTQMGQEVILRCVPISNHLYFYWYRQILGQKVEFLVSFYNNEISEKSEIFDDQFSVERPDGSNFTLKIRSTKLEDSAMYFCASSETGYGYTFGSGTRLTVV.

The CDR3 DNA reads TGTGCCAGCACGAGTGATATAGGACTACACACCGGGGAGCTGTTTTTT. Translated, it gives CASTSDIGLHTGELFF. J is TRBJ2-2 and V is TRBV6-2 or TRBV6-3, with a tentative D call TRBD2 (6 bases). V lost 7 bases and J 3 bases, leaving 18 bases between the germline ends. Germline V CDR1 and CDR2: MNHEY, SVGEGT. This CDR3 has 16 amino acids.

This clonotype was seen repeatedly, ten times or more. The chain combines TRBV7-6 with TRBJ2-3; unclear D gene. Germline V gene sequence: CDR1 SGHVS, CDR2 FNYEAQ. The CDR3 spans 15 residues. Between the trimmed V and J ends, which lost 3 bases and 6 bases, there was a span of 16 bases. The CDR3 region is CASSFPLDHSDTQYF. The CDR3 DNA reads TGTGCCAGCAGCTTCCCGCTGGACCACAGTGATACGCAGTATTTT.

Ten or more counts support this clonotype. The V and J genes are TRBV6-2 or TRBV6-3 and TRBJ2-3, with a tentative D call TRBD1 (5 bases). Germline assignment: CDR1 MNHEY and CDR2 SVGEGT. The germline V and J ends were trimmed by 2 bases and 6 bases, with 12 bases remaining between them. CDR3 length: 14 amino acids. This CDR3 is CASSYTGFLDTQYF. The DNA of the CDR3 is TGTGCCAGCAGTTACACAGGTTTTCTGGATACGCAGTATTTT.

This clonotype was seen at least ten times. The chain links TRBV6-1 to TRBJ2-7; 9 positions agree with TRBD2. Per the germline V gene, CDR1 is MNHNS and CDR2 is SASEGT. The CDR3 has 15 amino acids. The V and J ends lost 2 bases and 0 bases, in that order; junction bases with no gene match: 2. The CDR3: CASSETSGSSYEQYF. In DNA form, the CDR3 reads TGTGCCAGCAGTGAAACTAGCGGGTCCTCCTACGAGCAGTACTTC.

This clonotype was observed at least ten times. This rearrangement joins TRBV5-1 to TRBJ2-3; TRBD1 or TRBD2 may be the D gene (5 bases each). Trimming stripped 4 bases from V and 6 bases from J, with 21 bases between. Germline V gives CDR1 SGHRS, CDR2 YFSETQ. The CDR3 covers 16 residues. The chain's CDR3 is CASSMVPGPPPDTQYF. In DNA form, the CDR3 reads TGCGCCAGCAGCATGGTACCGGGACCCCCGCCGGATACGCAGTATTTT.

The chain has TRBV5-6 and TRBJ2-7, with 10 bases lining up with TRBD2. The V gene end was trimmed by 4 bases and the J gene end by 5 bases; junction bases not matched to a gene: 9. Germline CDR1 and CDR2: SGHDT and YYEEEE. This CDR3 spans 15 amino acids. CDR3 residues: CASSPWTSGPNEQYF. CDR3 coding DNA: TGTGCCAGCAGCCCCTGGACTAGCGGCCCCAACGAGCAGTACTTC.